The present entry profiles one T cell receptor (beta chain) with its context. The junction does not match germline at one end; this may be a read error. The CDR3 loop spans 14 amino acids. The V gene's germline CDR1 is SGHVS and CDR2 FQNEAQ. The protocol was immunoSEQ multiplex PCR, while the TCRdb copy is restricted to in-frame clones and leaves out a portion. This table has 29,000 or so clones, more than 70% appearing once. This sample is part of a study of graft-versus-host responses after intestinal transplantation. Intraepithelial lymphocytes and lamina propria lymphocytes were released through processing of graft tissue.

This sequence originates from a human patient who received an intestinal transplant, so some T cells may come from the graft donor. This chain uses TRBV7-8 with TRBJ2-7, with D possibly TRBD2 on 7 matching bases. This specimen was ileum tissue, taken 98 days after intestinal transplantation. The CDR3 bases are TGTGCCAGCAGCTTAGCGGGGGGGGGCGAGACATGTCACTTC. Its translation is CASSLAGGGETCHF. Variable domain in full (rest from reference TRBV7-8 and TRBJ2-7): GAGVSQSPRYKVAKRGQDVALRCDPISGHVSLFWYQQALGQGPEFLTYFQNEAQLDKSGLPSDRFFAERPEGSVSTLKIQRTQQEDSAVYLCASSLAGGGETCHFGPGTRLTVT.